This TCR beta chain stems from a study of regulatory and conventional T cells in RAG deficiency. Study conclusions and caveats: RAG-deficient patients showed markedly lower Shannon entropy and higher Simpson indices than control T-cell subsets. Omenn patients showed >80% Treg-Tconv overlap and shorter CDR3 lengths.

Concerning this clone: Its matching antigen is unknown.

V dropped 1 base and J dropped 5; count of bases not matched to a gene: 7. CDR3 length: 16 residues. The germline V gene has CDR1 LNHNV and CDR2 YYDKDF (reference sequence). Method: immunoSEQ multiplex PCR; TCRdb's copy keeps in-frame clones and lacks some. Of about 29,000 clones in the sample, about 96% were seen once. Blood CD4+ CD25-low CD127-high conventional T cells supplied the genomic DNA template. These same records also appear under a second study, on regulatory T cells. That study adds: Primers: 52 TRBV forward and 13 TRBJ reverse.

The receptor comes from a human donor in good health. The sequenced sample consisted of CD25- CD4+ T cells sorted from blood. V gene TRBV15 combines with J gene TRBJ2-5; 10 bases are a match to TRBD2. CDR3 bases: TGTGCCACCAGCAGAGGAGCGGGGGGGACCCTGGAGACCCAGTACTTC. Translating it yields CATSRGAGGTLETQYF.